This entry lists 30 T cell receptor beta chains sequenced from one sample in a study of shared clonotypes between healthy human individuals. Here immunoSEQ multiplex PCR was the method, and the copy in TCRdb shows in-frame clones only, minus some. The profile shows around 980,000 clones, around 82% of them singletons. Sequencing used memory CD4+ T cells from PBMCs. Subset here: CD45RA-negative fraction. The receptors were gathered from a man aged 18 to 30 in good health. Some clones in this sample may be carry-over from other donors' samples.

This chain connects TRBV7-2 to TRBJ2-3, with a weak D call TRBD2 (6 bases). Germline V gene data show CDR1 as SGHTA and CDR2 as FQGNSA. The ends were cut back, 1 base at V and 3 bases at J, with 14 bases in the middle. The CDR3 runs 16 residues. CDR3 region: CASSLEGGRSTDTQYF. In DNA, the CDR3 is TGTGCCAGCAGCTTAGAAGGAGGGAGGAGTACAGATACGCAGTATTTT.

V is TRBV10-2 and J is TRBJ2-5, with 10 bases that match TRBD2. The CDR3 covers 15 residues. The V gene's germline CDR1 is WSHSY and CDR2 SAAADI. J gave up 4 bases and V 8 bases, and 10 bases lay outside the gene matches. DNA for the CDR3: TGCGCCAGCGGCCAACTCAGCGGGAGGGTAGAGACCCAGTACTTC. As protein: CASGQLSGRVETQYF.

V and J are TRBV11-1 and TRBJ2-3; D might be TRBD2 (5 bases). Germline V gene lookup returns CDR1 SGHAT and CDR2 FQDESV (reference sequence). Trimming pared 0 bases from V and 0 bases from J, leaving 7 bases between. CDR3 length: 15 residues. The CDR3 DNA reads TGTGCCAGCAGCTTAGCGGGAGCTAGCACAGATACGCAGTATTTT. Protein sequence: CASSLAGASTDTQYF.

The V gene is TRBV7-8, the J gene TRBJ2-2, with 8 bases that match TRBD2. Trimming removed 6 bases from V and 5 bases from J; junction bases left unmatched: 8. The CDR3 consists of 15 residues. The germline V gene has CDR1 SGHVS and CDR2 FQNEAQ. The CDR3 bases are TGTGCCAGCAGTATCGTGGCTAGCGGGACCGGGGAGCTGTTTTTT. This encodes CASSIVASGTGELFF.

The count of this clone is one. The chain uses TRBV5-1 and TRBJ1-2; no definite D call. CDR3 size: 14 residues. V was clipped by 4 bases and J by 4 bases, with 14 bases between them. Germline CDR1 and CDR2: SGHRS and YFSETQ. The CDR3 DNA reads TGCGCCAGCAGCCCTACTGGGTTAGGCTATGGCTACACCTTC. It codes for CASSPTGLGYGYTF.

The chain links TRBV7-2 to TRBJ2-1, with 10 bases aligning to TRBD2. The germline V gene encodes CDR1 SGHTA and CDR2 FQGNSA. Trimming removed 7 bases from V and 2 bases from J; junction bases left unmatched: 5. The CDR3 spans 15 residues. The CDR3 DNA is TGTGCCAGCACCCGGACTAGCGGTCCCTACAATGAGCAGTTCTTC. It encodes CASTRTSGPYNEQFF.

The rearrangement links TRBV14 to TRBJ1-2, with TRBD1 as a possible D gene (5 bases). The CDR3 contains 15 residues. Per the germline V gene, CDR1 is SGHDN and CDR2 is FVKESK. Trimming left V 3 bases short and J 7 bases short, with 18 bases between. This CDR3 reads CASSHPGQGSVGYTF. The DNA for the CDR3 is TGTGCCAGCAGCCACCCTGGGCAGGGATCGGTTGGCTACACCTTC.

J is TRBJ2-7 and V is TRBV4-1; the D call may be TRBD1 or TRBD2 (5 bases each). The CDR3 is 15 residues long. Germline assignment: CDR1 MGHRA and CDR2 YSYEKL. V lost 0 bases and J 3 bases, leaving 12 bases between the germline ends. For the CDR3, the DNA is TGCGCCAGCAGCCAAGAACCGGGACCTGGCTACGAGCAGTACTTC. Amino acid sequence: CASSQEPGPGYEQYF.

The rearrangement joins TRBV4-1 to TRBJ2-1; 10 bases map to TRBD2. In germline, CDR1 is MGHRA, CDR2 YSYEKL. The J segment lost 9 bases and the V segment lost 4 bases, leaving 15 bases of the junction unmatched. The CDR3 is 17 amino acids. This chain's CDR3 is CASSLPSGSTHVGEQFF. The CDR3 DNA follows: TGCGCCAGCAGCCTACCTAGCGGGAGCACCCATGTAGGTGAGCAGTTCTTC.

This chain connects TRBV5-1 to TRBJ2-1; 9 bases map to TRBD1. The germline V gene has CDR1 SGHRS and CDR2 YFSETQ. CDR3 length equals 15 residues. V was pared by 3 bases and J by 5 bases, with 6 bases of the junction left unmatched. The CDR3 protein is CASSWTGVGNNEQFF. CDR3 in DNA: TGCGCCAGCAGCTGGACAGGGGTGGGGAACAATGAGCAGTTCTTC.

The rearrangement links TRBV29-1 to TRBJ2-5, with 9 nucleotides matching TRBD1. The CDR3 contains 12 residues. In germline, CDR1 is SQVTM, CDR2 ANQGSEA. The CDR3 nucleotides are TGCAGTACAGGGGGCGCCCAAGAGACCCAGTACTTC. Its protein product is CSTGGAQETQYF.

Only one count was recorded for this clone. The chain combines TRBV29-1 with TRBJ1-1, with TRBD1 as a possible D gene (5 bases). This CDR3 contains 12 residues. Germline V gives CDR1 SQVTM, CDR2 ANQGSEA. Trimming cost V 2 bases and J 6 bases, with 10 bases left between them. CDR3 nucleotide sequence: TGCAGCGTTGAACGGGGGTCGGCTGAAGCTTTCTTT. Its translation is CSVERGSAEAFF.

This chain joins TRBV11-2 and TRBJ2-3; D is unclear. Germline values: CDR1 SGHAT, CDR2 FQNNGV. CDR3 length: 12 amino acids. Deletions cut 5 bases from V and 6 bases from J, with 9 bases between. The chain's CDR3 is CASSLAPDTQYF. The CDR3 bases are TGTGCCAGCAGCCTTGCGCCGGATACGCAGTATTTT. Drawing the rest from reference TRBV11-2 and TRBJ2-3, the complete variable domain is EAGVAQSPRYKIIEKRQSVAFWCNPISGHATLYWYQQILGQGPKLLIQFQNNGVVDDSQLPKDRFSAERLKGVDSTLKIQPAKLEDSAVYLCASSLAPDTQYFGPGTRLTVL.

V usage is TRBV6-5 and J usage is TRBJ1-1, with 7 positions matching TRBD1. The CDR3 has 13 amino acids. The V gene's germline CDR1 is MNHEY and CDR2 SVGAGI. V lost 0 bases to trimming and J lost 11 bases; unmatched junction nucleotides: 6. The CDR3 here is CASSYSPGGRAFF. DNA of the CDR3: TGTGCCAGCAGTTACTCTCCAGGGGGGAGGGCTTTCTTT.

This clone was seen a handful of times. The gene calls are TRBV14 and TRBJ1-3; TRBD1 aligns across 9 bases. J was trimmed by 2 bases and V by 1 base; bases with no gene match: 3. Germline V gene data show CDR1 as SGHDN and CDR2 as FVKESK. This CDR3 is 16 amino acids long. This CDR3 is CASSQGRQGAGNTIYF. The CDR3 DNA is TGTGCCAGCAGCCAAGGGCGACAGGGGGCTGGAAACACCATATATTTT.

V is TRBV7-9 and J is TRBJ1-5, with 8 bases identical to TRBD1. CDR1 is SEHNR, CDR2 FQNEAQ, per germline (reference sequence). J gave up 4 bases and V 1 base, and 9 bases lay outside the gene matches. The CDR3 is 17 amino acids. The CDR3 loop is CASSLDGDRGQNQPQHF. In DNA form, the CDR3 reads TGTGCCAGCAGCTTAGACGGCGACAGGGGCCAGAATCAGCCCCAGCATTTT. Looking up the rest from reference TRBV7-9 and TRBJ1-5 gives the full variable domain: DTGVSQNPRHKITKRGQNVTFRCDPISEHNRLYWYRQTLGQGPEFLTYFQNEAQLEKSRLLSDRFSAERPKGSFSTLEIQRTEQGDSAMYLCASSLDGDRGQNQPQHFGDGTRLSIL.

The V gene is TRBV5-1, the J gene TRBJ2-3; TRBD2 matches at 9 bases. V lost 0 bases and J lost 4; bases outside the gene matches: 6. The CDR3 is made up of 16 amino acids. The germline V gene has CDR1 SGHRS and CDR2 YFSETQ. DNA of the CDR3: TGCGCCAGCAGCTTGGTAGGTAGCGGGAGCCCAGATACGCAGTATTTT. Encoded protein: CASSLVGSGSPDTQYF. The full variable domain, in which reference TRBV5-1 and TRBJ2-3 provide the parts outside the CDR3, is KAGVTQTPRYLIKTRGQQVTLSCSPISGHRSVSWYQQTPGQGLQFLFEYFSETQRNKGNFPGRFSGRQFSNSRSEMNVSTLELGDSALYLCASSLVGSGSPDTQYFGPGTRLTVL.

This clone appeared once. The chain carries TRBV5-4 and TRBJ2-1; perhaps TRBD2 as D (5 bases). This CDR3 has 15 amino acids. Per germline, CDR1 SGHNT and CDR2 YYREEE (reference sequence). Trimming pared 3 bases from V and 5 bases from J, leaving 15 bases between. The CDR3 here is CASSSGSGLDNEQFF. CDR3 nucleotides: TGTGCCAGCAGCTCCGGGTCCGGACTGGACAATGAGCAGTTCTTC. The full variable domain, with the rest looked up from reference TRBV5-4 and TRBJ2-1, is ETGVTQSPTHLIKTRGQQVTLRCSSQSGHNTVSWYQQALGQGPQFIFQYYREEENGRGNFPPRFSGLQFPNYSSELNVNALELDDSALYLCASSSGSGLDNEQFFGPGTRLTVL.

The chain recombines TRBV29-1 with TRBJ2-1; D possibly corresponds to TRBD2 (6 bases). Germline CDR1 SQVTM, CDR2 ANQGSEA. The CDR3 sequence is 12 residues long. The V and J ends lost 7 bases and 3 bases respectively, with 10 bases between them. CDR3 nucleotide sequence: TGCAGCGGGAGGACTATCTACAATGAGCAGTTCTTC. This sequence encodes CSGRTIYNEQFF.

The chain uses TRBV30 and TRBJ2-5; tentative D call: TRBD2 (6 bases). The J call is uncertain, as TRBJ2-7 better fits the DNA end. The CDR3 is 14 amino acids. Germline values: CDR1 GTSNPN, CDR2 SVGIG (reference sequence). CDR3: CAWSVPGSRYEQYF. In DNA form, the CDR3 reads TGTGCCTGGAGTGTACCCGGGAGTCGCTACGAGCAGTACTTC.

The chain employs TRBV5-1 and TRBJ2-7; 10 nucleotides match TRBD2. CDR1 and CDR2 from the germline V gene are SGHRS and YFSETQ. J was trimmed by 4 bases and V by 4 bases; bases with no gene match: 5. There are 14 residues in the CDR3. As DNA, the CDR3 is TGCGCCAGCAGCAGTCCTAGCGGGAGTTACGAGCAGTACTTC. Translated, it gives CASSSPSGSYEQYF. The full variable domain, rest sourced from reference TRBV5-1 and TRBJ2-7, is KAGVTQTPRYLIKTRGQQVTLSCSPISGHRSVSWYQQTPGQGLQFLFEYFSETQRNKGNFPGRFSGRQFSNSRSEMNVSTLELGDSALYLCASSSPSGSYEQYFGPGTRLTVT.

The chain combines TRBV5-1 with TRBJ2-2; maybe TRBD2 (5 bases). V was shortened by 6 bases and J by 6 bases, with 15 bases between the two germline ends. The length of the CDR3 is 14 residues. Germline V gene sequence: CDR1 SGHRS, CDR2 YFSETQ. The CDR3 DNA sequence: TGCGCCAGCACCCAGACTACACTACCCGGGGAGCTGTTTTTT. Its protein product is CASTQTTLPGELFF.

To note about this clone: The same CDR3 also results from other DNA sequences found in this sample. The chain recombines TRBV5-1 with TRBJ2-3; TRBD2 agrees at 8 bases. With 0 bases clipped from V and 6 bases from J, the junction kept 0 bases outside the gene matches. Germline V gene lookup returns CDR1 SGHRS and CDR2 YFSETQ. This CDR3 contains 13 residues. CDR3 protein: CASSLGGRDTQYF. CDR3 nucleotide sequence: TGCGCCAGCAGCTTGGGCGGGAGGGATACGCAGTATTTT.

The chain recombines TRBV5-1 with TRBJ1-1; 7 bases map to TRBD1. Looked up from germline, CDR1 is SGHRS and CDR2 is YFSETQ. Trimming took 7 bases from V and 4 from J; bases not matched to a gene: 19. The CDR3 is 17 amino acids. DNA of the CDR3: TGCGCCAGCCGCCAGGGGAGTAGAGGGACAGTCAGCACTGAAGCTTTCTTT. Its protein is CASRQGSRGTVSTEAFF.

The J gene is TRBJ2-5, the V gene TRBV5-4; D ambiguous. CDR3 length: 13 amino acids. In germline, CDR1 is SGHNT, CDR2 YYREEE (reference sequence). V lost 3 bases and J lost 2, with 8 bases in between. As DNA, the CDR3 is TGTGCCAGCAGCTCCGTACGGCAAGAGACCCAGTACTTC. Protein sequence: CASSSVRQETQYF.

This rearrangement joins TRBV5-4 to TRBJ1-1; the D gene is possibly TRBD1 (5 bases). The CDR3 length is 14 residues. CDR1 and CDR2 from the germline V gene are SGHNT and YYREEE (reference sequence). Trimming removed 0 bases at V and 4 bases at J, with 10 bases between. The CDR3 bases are TGTGCCAGCAGCTTGGGGGGGGATGGCACTGAAGCTTTCTTT. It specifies CASSLGGDGTEAFF.

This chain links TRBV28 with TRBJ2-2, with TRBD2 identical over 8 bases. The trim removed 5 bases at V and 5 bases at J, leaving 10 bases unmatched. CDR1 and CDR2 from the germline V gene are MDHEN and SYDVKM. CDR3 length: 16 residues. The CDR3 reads CASSLPSGSGTGELFF. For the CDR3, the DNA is TGTGCCAGCAGTCTCCCCAGCGGGAGCGGGACCGGGGAGCTGTTTTTT.

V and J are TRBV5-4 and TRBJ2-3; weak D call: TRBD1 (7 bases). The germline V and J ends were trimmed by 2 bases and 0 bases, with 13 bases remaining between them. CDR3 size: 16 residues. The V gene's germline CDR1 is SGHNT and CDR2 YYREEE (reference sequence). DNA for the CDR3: TGTGCCAGCAGCTTATGGAGGGGGCCTAGCACAGATACGCAGTATTTT. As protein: CASSLWRGPSTDTQYF.

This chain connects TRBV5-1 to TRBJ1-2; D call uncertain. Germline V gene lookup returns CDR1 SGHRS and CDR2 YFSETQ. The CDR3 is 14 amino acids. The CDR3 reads CADGEVNPNYGYTF. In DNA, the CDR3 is TGCGCAGACGGGGAGGTAAATCCTAACTATGGCTACACCTTC.

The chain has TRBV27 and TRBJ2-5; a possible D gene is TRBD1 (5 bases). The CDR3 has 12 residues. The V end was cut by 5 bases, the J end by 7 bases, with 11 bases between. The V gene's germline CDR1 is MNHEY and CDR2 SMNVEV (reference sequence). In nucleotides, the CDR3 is TGTGCCAGCAGTGACAGATTCGGGACCCAGTACTTC. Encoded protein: CASSDRFGTQYF.